This entry features one TCR beta chain sequence. The antigen is undetermined. The PCR made use of 60 Vbeta and 13 Jbeta primers. Repertoires were generated with immunoSEQ multiplex PCR, while TCRdb's copy carries only in-frame clones and drops some. The table records 35,000 to 55,000 clones, around 72% of them present only once. This specimen comes from a study of cytomegalovirus exposure and HLA in healthy donors. Points from the study as a whole: Upon later analysis, HLA-associated TCR beta chains proved more clonally expanded than other, equally common chains.

The length of the CDR3 is 17 residues. Losses at the gene ends were 3 bases for V and 1 base for J; bases not matched to a gene: 7. The V gene's germline CDR1 is MNHNS and CDR2 SASEGT. This chain uses TRBV6-1 with TRBJ1-5, with 9 bases aligning to TRBD1. The origin of this receptor is a woman younger than 45 in good health and CMV-seronegative. The sequencing sample was made of PBMCs. Here the CDR3 DNA reads TGTGCCAGCAGTGACACAGGGGGCAGCCTAAGCAATCAGCCCCAGCATTTT. As protein: CASSDTGGSLSNQPQHF.